The subject of this entry is one TCR beta chain. This sample stems from a study of radiotherapy plus CTLA-4 blockade in lung cancer. Assay: immunoSEQ multiplex PCR; the TCRdb copy retains only in-frame clones and omits some. The repertoire has about 100,000 clones, 83% of them found once; the top ten carry around 0.78%. The length of the CDR3 is 15 residues. CDR1 is SGHRS, CDR2 YFSETQ, per germline. V gave up 0 bases and J gave up 7 bases; unmatched junction bases: 9. Sequencing was performed on peripheral blood, taken from a patient treated with radiotherapy plus ipilimumab. This clonotype originated in a human donor with non-small cell lung cancer who had stable disease on radiotherapy plus ipilimumab. This chain links TRBV5-1 with TRBJ2-7, with 8 positions matching TRBD2. This CDR3 reads CASSLAGSGTGEQYF. DNA of the CDR3: TGCGCCAGCAGCTTGGCCGGTAGCGGGACGGGAGAGCAGTACTTC.